Shown below are 11 T cell receptor beta chains from a single sample sequenced in a study of blood T cells in healthy people across ages. Together with a sample-barcoded 5' primer, a J-beta primer mix was included in a second PCR lasting about 7 to 11 cycles. TCRdb re-called the 5' RACE reads with MiXCR, one entry per CDR3 protein. The sample yields roughly 1,100,000 distinct CDR3 sequences, approximately 25% seen once. These sequences were also reported in another study, on T cells of mothers and their children.

The material sequenced was blood. The receptor set was obtained from a girl aged 2 to 9 in good health.

This clonotype was seen only a few times. The genes are TRBV5-6 and TRBJ2-7, with unresolved D. V lost 2 bases, J lost 2 bases, and 8 bases lay in between. CDR1 SGHDT and CDR2 YYEEEE come from the germline V gene. The CDR3 is made up of 13 amino acids. As DNA, the CDR3 is TGTGCCAGCAGCTTCCGATCAGCCTACGAGCAGTACTTC. Amino acid sequence: CASSFRSAYEQYF.

This clonotype was observed a few times. At one of its ends the junction is not consistent with the germline gene, which may arise from a read error. The chain combines TRBV10-3 with TRBJ2-3; the D is unclear. The CDR3 runs 15 residues. The germline V gene encodes CDR1 ENHRY and CDR2 SYGVKD. The CDR3 coding sequence is TGTGCCACCAGTGACTGGGCCGCTAACACAGATACGCAGTATTTT. Translation gives CATSDWAANTDTQYF.

In its sample, this clonotype was seen a few times. The rearrangement joins TRBV7-9 to TRBJ2-1, with D perhaps being TRBD1 or TRBD2 (6 bases each). The end of the DNA aligns better with TRBJ2-7, so the J call may be wrong. The length of the CDR3 is 15 residues. Germline V gene data show CDR1 as SEHNR and CDR2 as FQNEAQ (reference sequence). The CDR3 coding sequence is TGTGCCAGCAGCTGGTGGGGGGCCGGGCGCCACGAGCAGTACTTC. Protein product: CASSWWGAGRHEQYF.

This clonotype was counted only a few times. CDR3 sequence: CATGAQGSDTQYF. Written as DNA, the CDR3 is TGTGCCACGGGGGCGCAGGGGTCAGATACGCAGTATTTT. V gene TRBV25-1 combines with J gene TRBJ2-3; D tentatively reads TRBD1 or TRBD2 (6 bases each). Germline CDR1 reads MGHDK; CDR2 reads SYGVNS. V dropped 10 bases and J dropped 4 bases, with 15 bases sitting between them. This CDR3 region has 13 residues.

For this clonotype: At one end, the junction sequence differs from germline, possibly due to a read error. The chain is built from TRBV11-1 and TRBJ1-1; D gene ambiguous. The CDR3 covers 14 residues. Germline CDR1 reads SGHAT; CDR2 reads FQDESV (reference sequence). The CDR3 is CAGSSNQANTEAFF. DNA for the CDR3: TGTGCCGGCAGCTCGAACCAGGCGAACACTGAAGCTTTCTTT.

This clonotype turned up a few times. The V call is TRBV6-6, the J call TRBJ1-5, with TRBD1 as a possible D gene (5 bases). In germline, CDR1 is MNHNY, CDR2 SVGAGI (reference sequence). There are 11 residues in the CDR3. The ends were cut back, 6 bases at V and 7 bases at J, with 7 bases in the middle. The CDR3 sequence is CASRGEQPQHF. The CDR3, as DNA: TGTGCCAGCAGAGGGGAACAGCCCCAGCATTTT.

Remarks on this clonotype: The CDR3 does not end in the conserved phenylalanine or tryptophan, so this is likely a read error. The rearrangement joins TRBV7-2 to TRBJ2-5, with D perhaps matching TRBD1 (5 bases). The J call is uncertain, as TRBJ2-1 better fits the DNA end. CDR1 is SGHTA and CDR2 is FQGNSA in the germline V gene. The CDR3 extends over 16 amino acids. CDR3 region: CASSYARQSLWNEQFS. The CDR3 nucleotides are TGTGCCAGCAGCTATGCACGACAGAGCCTTTGGAATGAGCAGTTCTCC.

J is TRBJ1-6 and V is TRBV2; no definite D call. V was clipped by 3 bases and J by 9 bases, with 12 bases between them. Germline CDR1 and CDR2: SNHLY and FYNNEI. This CDR3 comprises 14 residues. The chain's CDR3 is CASSDPIGGSPLHF. The CDR3 bases are TGTGCCAGCAGTGACCCTATCGGCGGTTCACCCCTCCACTTT. Full variable domain (missing parts from reference TRBV2 and TRBJ1-6): EPEVTQTPSHQVTQMGQEVILRCVPISNHLYFYWYRQILGQKVEFLVSFYNNEISEKSEIFDDQFSVERPDGSNFTLKIRSTKLEDSAMYFCASSDPIGGSPLHFGNGTRLTVT.

The rearrangement uses TRBV20-1 and TRBJ2-1; no clear D. The CDR3 is 16 amino acids. CDR1 is DFQATT, CDR2 SNEGSKA, per germline (reference sequence). V was trimmed by 1 base and J by 8 bases, leaving 21 bases between them. The chain's CDR3 is CSARVPGLRYDDEQFF. The CDR3 DNA follows: TGCAGTGCTAGAGTACCAGGCCTTCGATATGACGATGAGCAGTTCTTC.

The rearrangement uses TRBV2 and TRBJ2-5; 7 bases are a match to TRBD2. The end of the DNA aligns better with TRBJ2-1, so the J call may be wrong. Germline assignment: CDR1 SNHLY and CDR2 FYNNEI. The CDR3 sequence is 15 residues long. For the CDR3, the DNA is TGTGCCTATCCCCCAAACGGGCTAGCGGTTGGTGAGCAGTTCTTC. As protein: CAYPPNGLAVGEQFF.

This clonotype was seen only a few times. V usage is TRBV5-6 and J usage is TRBJ2-4, with a weak D call TRBD2 (5 bases). Trimming took 2 bases from V and 7 from J, leaving 13 bases between them. The CDR3 extends over 14 amino acids. Per germline, CDR1 SGHDT and CDR2 YYEEEE. Written as DNA, the CDR3 is TGTGCCAGCAGCTTCGGGCCTGGCGGGAACATTCAGTACTTC. Amino acid sequence: CASSFGPGGNIQYF.